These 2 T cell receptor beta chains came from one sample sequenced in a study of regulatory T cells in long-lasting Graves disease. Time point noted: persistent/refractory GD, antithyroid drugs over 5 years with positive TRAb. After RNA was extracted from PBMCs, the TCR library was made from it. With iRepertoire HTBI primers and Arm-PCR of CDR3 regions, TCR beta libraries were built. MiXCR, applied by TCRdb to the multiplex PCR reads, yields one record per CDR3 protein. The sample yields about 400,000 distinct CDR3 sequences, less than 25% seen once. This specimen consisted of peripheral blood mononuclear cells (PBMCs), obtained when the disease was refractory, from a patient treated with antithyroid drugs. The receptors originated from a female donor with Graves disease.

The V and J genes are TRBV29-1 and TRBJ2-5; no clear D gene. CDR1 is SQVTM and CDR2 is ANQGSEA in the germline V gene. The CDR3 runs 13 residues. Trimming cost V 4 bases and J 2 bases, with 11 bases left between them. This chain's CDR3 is CSVGALQQETQYF. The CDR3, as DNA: TGCAGCGTTGGGGCTCTACAGCAAGAGACCCAGTACTTC.

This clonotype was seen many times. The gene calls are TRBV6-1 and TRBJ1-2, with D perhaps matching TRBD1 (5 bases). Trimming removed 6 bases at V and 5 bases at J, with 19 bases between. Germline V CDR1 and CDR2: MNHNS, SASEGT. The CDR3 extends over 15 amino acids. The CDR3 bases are TGTGCCAGCAGATTCTCAGGGACCGCCTCTTATGGCTACACCTTC. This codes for CASRFSGTASYGYTF.